This TCR beta chain was recovered during a study of tumor-infiltrating lymphocytes in glioblastoma multiforme (dated by TCRdb to 2016 to 2017). Study-level background: The study tested whether intratumoral genomic heterogeneity fosters TIL diversity by jointly investigating somatic mutations, TIL diversity and immune response activity. What the authors observed across the whole study: Generalizability was limited because only one glioblastoma patient was included in the TCR and somatic mutation analysis. The authors noted that sorting T cells into functional subsets, which was not done in this study, would be a future improvement. Because T cells carry unequal numbers of TCR transcripts, RNA-based TCR sequencing may distort clone frequencies.

This clonotype was seen repeatedly, ten times or more. Its antigen remains undetermined. Base qualities are missing; no much larger clone stands one base away. A modified ARM-PCR protocol with multiple V-beta primers and a C-beta primer was used to build TCRB libraries from RNA via three nested multiplex PCR rounds. ProtoScript II Reverse Transcriptase and a C-beta primer were used to synthesize TCRB-specific cDNA from 0.5 ug total RNA. The description of the TCRB libraries did not include any unique molecular identifiers. In the third PCR, barcodes and adapters were added over around 24 cycles with Deep VentR (exo-) polymerase, after which 250-500 bp bands were gel purified. TCRB libraries were sequenced with 250 bp paired-end reads on an Illumina HiSeq 2500. Concerning the study's data processing: Reads were cleaned with Trimmomatic, merged with FLASH, assigned V, D and J segments with MiGEC, and analyzed with VDJtools. Repertoire diversity was measured using the Shannon-Wiener diversity index, which was calculated with VDJtools. TCRdb redid the processing of the public reads, applying fastp at Q25 and MiXCR, and retained in-frame beta chains. Identical CDR3 protein sequences are pooled into one entry, listed with their most common genes and DNA. The V and J calls reflect TCRdb's pipeline rather than the authors' work. The sample contains some 32,000 distinct CDR3 sequences, about 64% of them found a single time. The top ten hold around a third of the sample.

For each of the approximately ten tumor samples, the AllPrep DNA/RNA mini kit was used to purify genomic DNA and total RNA simultaneously. Every RNA sample had an OD 260/280 ratio above 1.9 and an RNA integrity number above 6.5. The clonotype was recovered from a male donor with glioblastoma. Input material: brain tumor tissue.

CDR3 reads: CASSYGILSGNTIYF. The DNA sequence is TGTGCCAGCAGTTATGGCATTCTCTCTGGAAACACCATATATTTT. Rearrangement joined TRBV6-6 to TRBJ1-3; the D gene assignment is ambiguous. The CDR3 runs 15 residues from the cysteine to the phenylalanine. Of all the DNA, just the CDR3 is kept, 45 bases in frame from base 1. As encoded in the germline V gene (reference sequence), CDR1 is MNHNY while CDR2 is SVGAGI. V is shortened by 3 bases, J by 0 bases, and the region joining them spans 9 bases.